This T cell receptor (beta chain) was identified during a study of Ad26.COV2.S vaccination and SARS-CoV-2 variants. Background on the study: In the study, Ad26.COV2.S was injected intramuscularly once, or twice 56 days apart.

Indicated treatment: some 20 received Ad26.COV2.S at low or high dose, single or two shots; several received placebo; per-sample allocation not given. Collection of the samples took place on day 63 after the first injection of vaccine or placebo. In Boston, an adult donor aged 18-55 years took part. Clones were sequenced by immunoSEQ multiplex PCR, and TCRdb holds only the in-frame ones, with some missing. The sample lists 300,000 to 500,000 clones, more than 85% occurring once. Findings of the study overall: Similar non-spike TCR breadth was seen in vaccine and placebo recipients.

This clone has a single count. Its antigen is as yet unknown. The sample in question was peripheral blood, obtained in a trial of Ad26.COV2.S vaccine versus placebo. The clonotype comes from a person between 18 and 65 years old who received the Ad26.COV2.S COVID-19 vaccine or a placebo.

The CDR3 region has the DNA TGTGCCAGCTGGACAGGGGGGCGCGGTACTGAAGCTTTCTTT. Translating it yields CASWTGGRGTEAFF. V and J are TRBV5-4 and TRBJ1-1, with 10 bases that match TRBD1. This CDR3 spans 14 amino acids. In germline, CDR1 is SGHNT, CDR2 YYREEE (reference sequence). The V and J ends lost 7 bases and 5 bases, in that order; junction bases with no gene match: 8.